This is a list of T cell receptor beta chains from one sample in a study of response to subunit inactivated influenza vaccine. TCRdb fed the RT-PCR reads into MiXCR, producing one record per CDR3 protein. The profile shows about 480,000 distinct CDR3 sequences, approximately 11% of them singletons. The starting material was PBMCs from blood, obtained roughly 45 days after vaccination. The receptor set was obtained from a man between 45 and 60 years old who received an inactivated influenza vaccine. The conserved cysteine and the conserved F or W are not part of the CDR3 here.

J	V	CDR3
TRBJ2-3	TRBV5-1	ASSLGTMTDTQY
TRBJ1-4	TRBV5-1	ASRDRVNEKLF
TRBJ2-6	TRBV12-3/TRBV12-4	ASSFQGSRSGANVLT
TRBJ2-3	TRBV20-1	SAHGAGGDTQY
TRBJ2-7	TRBV20-1	SAGIAGGDYEQY
TRBJ2-7	TRBV18	ASAQGPDEQY
TRBJ2-4	TRBV29-1	SVSPGGAKNIQY
TRBJ2-1	TRBV20-1	SARDGSGGKQF
TRBJ2-1	TRBV7-6	ASSKSGLAGGPSYNEQF
TRBJ2-3	TRBV6-1	ASSRGRGLSDTQY
TRBJ1-6	TRBV5-1	ASSIGPSESPLH
TRBJ1-5	TRBV15	ATSSLGILGNQPQH
TRBJ2-7	TRBV7-2	ASSSFVSYEQY
TRBJ2-7	TRBV28	ASSQDRFFSYEQY
TRBJ2-7	TRBV3-1	ASSHARGYEQY
TRBJ2-1	TRBV4-1	ASSLGQISYNEQF
TRBJ2-1	TRBV7-2	ASSLWGEGYNEQF
TRBJ2-1	TRBV12-3/TRBV12-4	ASSFNRGSAYNEQF
TRBJ2-5	TRBV7-6	ASSLIQETQY
TRBJ1-3	TRBV20-1	SARGAGNTIY
TRBJ2-1	TRBV6-5	ASSYNQGYEQF
TRBJ1-1	TRBV6-2/TRBV6-3	ASRALWNTEAF
TRBJ1-1	TRBV27	ASRLDRGNTEAF
TRBJ1-5	TRBV7-2	ASSTHTGGGQPQH
TRBJ2-3	TRBV4-3	ASSIGGTDTQY
TRBJ2-4	TRBV6-1	ASSVTGDRNIQY
TRBJ2-1	TRBV9	ASSVEIRGGPHNEQF
TRBJ1-4	TRBV4-2	ASSSTTGRREKLF
TRBJ2-2	TRBV3-1	ASSQRTPNTGELF
TRBJ2-4	TRBV28	ASSLLGQGDIQY
TRBJ1-6	TRBV7-9	ASSSGEAPLH
TRBJ2-1	TRBV7-9	ASSFGTRYNNEQF
TRBJ2-7	TRBV12-3/TRBV12-4	ASSFLAGGYEQY
TRBJ1-1	TRBV4-2	ASSQGPQGGRVNTEAF
TRBJ2-5	TRBV7-2	ASSRDRGRETQY
TRBJ1-1	TRBV5-1	ASSLTRAGTEAF
TRBJ2-2	TRBV5-1	ASNVAGSNTGELF
TRBJ1-1	TRBV5-5	ASRPSGRDTEAF
TRBJ2-3	TRBV19	ASSIRGTDTQY
TRBJ2-5	TRBV7-9	ASSLSWTGIETQY
TRBJ1-1	TRBV3-1	ASSQAGGNTEAF
TRBJ2-7	TRBV5-1	ASSLDRGTYEQY
TRBJ1-1	TRBV4-2	ASSQEGFNSEAF
TRBJ2-3	TRBV12-3/TRBV12-4	ASSLFIEGIDTQY
TRBJ2-3	TRBV20-1	SASEAGLGIFTDTQY
TRBJ2-1	TRBV4-2	ASSQPLAGAYNEQF
TRBJ1-2	TRBV6-2/TRBV6-3	ASMAGGADYGYT
TRBJ2-1	TRBV7-3	ASSLQAGRGGIEQF
TRBJ1-5	TRBV15	ATSRVDQPQH